The 21 T cell receptor beta chains given below trace back to one sample, sequenced in a study of cytomegalovirus exposure and HLA in healthy donors. A multiplex PCR was run with 60 Vbeta primers and 13 Jbeta primers. Method: immunoSEQ multiplex PCR; TCRdb's copy keeps in-frame clones and lacks some. The table lists 150,000 to 200,000 clones, approximately 86% of them singletons, with 1.5% to 2% in the top ten. The sequenced sample was PBMCs. The receptors here all came from a woman younger than 30 in good health and CMV-seronegative.

The chain combines TRBV9 with TRBJ2-2, with TRBD1 as a possible D gene (6 bases). Trimming pared 4 bases from V and 5 bases from J, leaving 12 bases between. The CDR3 length is 14 residues. The germline V gene encodes CDR1 SGDLS and CDR2 YYNGEE. The CDR3 sequence is CASSSWTATGELFF. CDR3 DNA sequence: TGTGCCAGCAGCTCCTGGACAGCGACCGGGGAGCTGTTTTTT.

This clone has just a few counts. This chain uses TRBV29-1 with TRBJ2-7, with 7 positions matching TRBD1. The CDR3 is made up of 14 amino acids. The trim removed 0 bases at V and 2 bases at J, leaving 4 bases unmatched. Germline CDR1 is SQVTM and CDR2 is ANQGSEA. The CDR3 bases are TGCAGCGTTGAAGATCGACAGGGAGCCTACGAGCAGTACTTC. This gives the protein CSVEDRQGAYEQYF.

The chain recombines TRBV27 with TRBJ2-7; 7 bases are a match to TRBD1. The germline V gene encodes CDR1 MNHEY and CDR2 SMNVEV (reference sequence). V shed 4 bases, J shed 2 bases, and the junction held 5 bases outside the gene matches. The CDR3 is made up of 14 amino acids. The CDR3 sequence is CASSWAGQAYEQYF. DNA of the CDR3: TGTGCCAGCAGTTGGGCCGGACAGGCCTACGAGCAGTACTTC.

In this sample, this clone turned up once. At the DNA level, this CDR3 is encoded by other sequences in the same sample as well. The V call is TRBV30, the J call TRBJ1-3; D not resolved. V was pared by 0 bases and J by 8 bases, with 5 bases between. The CDR3 sequence is 11 residues long. The germline V gene encodes CDR1 GTSNPN and CDR2 SVGIG (reference sequence). CDR3 in DNA: TGTGCCTGGAGTGTCGGTTACACCATATATTTT. As protein: CAWSVGYTIYF. Full variable domain (remainder filled in from reference TRBV30 and TRBJ1-3): SQTIHQWPATLVQPVGSPLSLECTVEGTSNPNLYWYRQAAGRGLQLLFYSVGIGQISSEVPQNLSASRPQDRQFILSSKKLLLSDSGFYLCAWSVGYTIYFGEGSWLTVV.

The V gene is TRBV10-1, the J gene TRBJ2-3; 8 bases match TRBD1. The V gene's germline CDR1 is WNHNN and CDR2 SYGVQD (reference sequence). The CDR3 extends over 14 amino acids. J lost 5 bases, V lost 3 bases, and 4 bases had no gene match. This CDR3 is CASSDPTGGDTQYF. The CDR3 DNA follows: TGCGCCAGCAGTGACCCCACAGGGGGAGATACGCAGTATTTT.

This chain joins TRBV30 and TRBJ2-7, with unresolved D. The CDR3 sequence is 9 residues long. The V end lost 8 bases, the J end lost 3 bases, and 5 bases lay between the germline ends. The germline V gene encodes CDR1 GTSNPN and CDR2 SVGIG (reference sequence). The CDR3: CAQYYEQYF. The DNA for the CDR3 is TGTGCCCAGTACTACGAGCAGTACTTC. Based on the CDR3 plus reference TRBV30 and TRBJ2-7, the full variable domain is SQTIHQWPATLVQPVGSPLSLECTVEGTSNPNLYWYRQAAGRGLQLLFYSVGIGQISSEVPQNLSASRPQDRQFILSSKKLLLSDSGFYLCAQYYEQYFGPGTRLTVT.

The chain couples TRBV4-3 to TRBJ2-1; 9 bases align to TRBD2. Germline V gene lookup returns CDR1 LGHNA and CDR2 YSLEER. The CDR3 totals 16 residues. Losses at the gene ends were 4 bases for V and 0 bases for J; bases not matched to a gene: 4. The CDR3: CASSPSAGGSYNEQFF. CDR3 coding DNA: TGCGCCAGCAGCCCCTCAGCGGGAGGCTCCTACAATGAGCAGTTCTTC.

This clone was detected once. The chain employs TRBV5-4 and TRBJ2-6; 11 bases line up with TRBD2. J gave up 0 bases and V 5 bases, and 4 bases lay outside the gene matches. In germline, CDR1 is SGHNT, CDR2 YYREEE (reference sequence). The CDR3 contains 17 residues. The CDR3 DNA reads TGTGCCAGCAGACCTGGGACTAGCGGCTCTGGGGCCAACGTCCTGACTTTC. This sequence encodes CASRPGTSGSGANVLTF.

The V and J genes are TRBV7-6 and TRBJ2-1; 8 bases map to TRBD2. Germline V gene data show CDR1 as SGHVS and CDR2 as FNYEAQ. The trim removed 7 bases at V and 6 bases at J, leaving 11 bases unmatched. The CDR3 consists of 15 residues. In DNA form, the CDR3 reads TGTGCCAGCACCCGAAAAGCGGGAGCCCGCAATGAGCAGTTCTTC. It codes for CASTRKAGARNEQFF. Full variable domain (remainder filled in from reference TRBV7-6 and TRBJ2-1): GAGVSQSPRYKVTKRGQDVALRCDPISGHVSLYWYRQALGQGPEFLTYFNYEAQQDKSGLPNDRFSAERPEGSISTLTIQRTEQRDSAMYRCASTRKAGARNEQFFGPGTRLTVL.

CDR3 nucleotide sequence: TGTGCCAGCAGTTTAAGCGGGCGATTGGAGCAGTACTTC. Protein sequence: CASSLSGRLEQYF. The V call is TRBV27, the J call TRBJ2-5, with D possibly TRBD2 on 6 matching bases. Germline values: CDR1 MNHEY, CDR2 SMNVEV (reference sequence). The CDR3 sequence is 13 residues long. Trimming took off 2 bases at V and 11 bases at J, with 15 bases between the two ends.

The chain employs TRBV5-6 and TRBJ1-1; TRBD1 aligns across 8 bases. V trimming: 0 bases; J trimming: 11 bases; junction bases outside the gene matches: 6. Germline loops: CDR1 SGHDT, CDR2 YYEEEE. This CDR3 is 13 amino acids long. CDR3 in amino acids: CASSLVTGVEAFF. CDR3 in DNA: TGTGCCAGCAGCTTGGTGACAGGGGTGGAGGCTTTCTTT.

J is TRBJ2-5 and V is TRBV5-4, with D unresolved. The CDR3 loop spans 14 amino acids. CDR1 is SGHNT, CDR2 YYREEE, per germline (reference sequence). V lost 1 base and J 2 bases, leaving 9 bases between the germline ends. CDR3 DNA: TGTGCCAGCAGCTTGAACTACGGACAAGAGACCCAGTACTTC. Protein: CASSLNYGQETQYF. Full variable domain (rest looked up from reference TRBV5-4 and TRBJ2-5): ETGVTQSPTHLIKTRGQQVTLRCSSQSGHNTVSWYQQALGQGPQFIFQYYREEENGRGNFPPRFSGLQFPNYSSELNVNALELDDSALYLCASSLNYGQETQYFGPGTRLLVL.

This clone has only one observation. This chain uses TRBV5-1 with TRBJ1-1; tentative D call: TRBD1 (5 bases). CDR1 is SGHRS, CDR2 YFSETQ, per germline. The CDR3 totals 17 residues. Trimming took 0 bases from V and 4 from J, leaving 19 bases between them. The CDR3 region is CASSLARWTAGGTEAFF. As DNA, the CDR3 is TGCGCCAGCAGCTTGGCCAGGTGGACGGCGGGGGGCACTGAAGCTTTCTTT.

This rearrangement joins TRBV13 to TRBJ1-1; no clear D. The CDR3 length is 12 residues. Germline-derived CDR1 and CDR2 are PRHDT and FYEKMQ (reference sequence). Trimming took 6 bases from V and 10 from J, leaving 15 bases between them. Written as DNA, the CDR3 is TGTGCCAGCAGGTCAGCTTCACCAGGAGCTTTCTTT. Amino acid sequence: CASRSASPGAFF.

The J gene is TRBJ1-1, the V gene TRBV7-2, with 8 positions matching TRBD1. CDR3 length: 19 residues. The germline V gene has CDR1 SGHTA and CDR2 FQGNSA. Trimming took 8 bases from V and 1 from J; bases not matched to a gene: 21. The CDR3 region has the DNA TGTGCCAGCTTGCCCCTCGGACAGGGTATGTCCTTTTCGAACACTGAAGCTTTCTTT. This translates into CASLPLGQGMSFSNTEAFF.

The genes are TRBV28 and TRBJ1-2; D is ambiguous. Between the trimmed V and J ends, which lost 5 bases and 8 bases, there was a span of 15 bases. The V gene's germline CDR1 is MDHEN and CDR2 SYDVKM. This CDR3 contains 13 residues. The chain's CDR3 is CASSTLSDGGYTF. The CDR3 DNA reads TGTGCCAGCAGTACCCTCAGCGACGGGGGCTACACCTTC.

The chain employs TRBV7-2 and TRBJ2-7, with D possibly being TRBD2 (6 bases). Trimming removed 4 bases at V and 1 base at J, with 11 bases between. The CDR3 loop spans 14 amino acids. CDR1 SGHTA and CDR2 FQGNSA come from the germline V gene. CDR3 residues: CASSWGLGSYEQYF. DNA for the CDR3: TGTGCCAGCAGCTGGGGACTGGGATCCTACGAGCAGTACTTC.

The V call is TRBV13, the J call TRBJ2-1, with D possibly TRBD2 on 6 matching bases. V lost 0 bases to trimming and J lost 3 bases, with 15 bases between them. The CDR3 covers 17 residues. The germline V gene encodes CDR1 PRHDT and CDR2 FYEKMQ (reference sequence). Written as DNA, the CDR3 is TGTGCCAGCAGCTTAGGCATCGCCGGGAGCTACTACAATGAGCAGTTCTTC. It yields the protein CASSLGIAGSYYNEQFF.

The genes are TRBV7-9 and TRBJ1-5; no firm D call. The CDR3 covers 13 residues. V dropped 7 bases and J dropped 2 bases, with 9 bases sitting between them. The germline CDR1 and CDR2 sequences are SEHNR and FQNEAQ (reference sequence). DNA for the CDR3: TGTGCCAGCACCCCGTCAGGCAATCAGCCCCAGCATTTT. It specifies CASTPSGNQPQHF. Filled out from reference TRBV7-9 and TRBJ1-5, the complete variable domain reads DTGVSQNPRHKITKRGQNVTFRCDPISEHNRLYWYRQTLGQGPEFLTYFQNEAQLEKSRLLSDRFSAERPKGSFSTLEIQRTEQGDSAMYLCASTPSGNQPQHFGDGTRLSIL.

The rearrangement uses TRBV7-2 and TRBJ2-2; no reliable D call. Germline values: CDR1 SGHTA, CDR2 FQGNSA. V gave up 3 bases and J gave up 6 bases, with 17 bases separating them. This CDR3 spans 16 amino acids. The CDR3 DNA is TGTGCCAGCAGCTTTTACTTAGTCCCCTCCTCCGGGGAGCTGTTTTTT. Its protein product is CASSFYLVPSSGELFF.

The V gene is TRBV7-9, the J gene TRBJ2-7, with unresolved D. Germline values: CDR1 SEHNR, CDR2 FQNEAQ (reference sequence). Trimming removed 1 base from V and 0 bases from J, with 7 bases in between. This CDR3 comprises 14 residues. The DNA of the CDR3 is TGTGCCAGCAGCTTAGGACGGAGCTCCTACGAGCAGTACTTC. Translating gives CASSLGRSSYEQYF.